This T cell receptor (beta chain) was recorded in a study of CD39 and CD103 CD8 tumor-infiltrating T cells (dated by TCRdb to 2016 to 2019). Context from the whole study: An HPV-positive HNSCC, an HPV-negative HNSCC, an ovarian cancer and a melanoma patient were represented in the repertoire comparisons shown. Deep sequencing of TCRbeta CDR3 was used to compare the repertoires of CD8 TIL subsets, defined by CD103 and CD39, against those of peripheral memory CD8 T cells. Findings and caveats that apply to the study as a whole: DP CD8 TILs appeared to be more oligoclonal than DN and SP CD8 TILs and blood memory CD8 T cells, with roughly 50-90% covered by the top 30 clonotypes. Clonotypes from DP TILs were seldom detected in blood or uninvolved lymph node, while clonotypes from DN TILs overlapped to a large extent with peripheral memory CD8 repertoires.

As to this clone: No cognate antigen has been identified for it. The input lacks base qualities; no much larger clone sits a single base away.

The CDR3 covers 18 residues, taking in both the cysteine and the phenylalanine. Only CDR3 DNA remains: 54 bases, in frame from the first base. Looking up the germline V gene yields CDR1 LGHNA and CDR2 YSLEER. The germline ends are 12 bases apart after V is trimmed by 0 bases and J by 0 bases. At the time of sample collection the patients were not on therapy, although prior treatments varied from chemotherapy, radiotherapy, surgery and immunotherapy to no treatment. After thawing, cells went through T lymphocyte enrichment using a negative-selection kit, with EpCAM beads added for tumor-infiltrating lymphocytes. CD8+CD4-CD45RA- cells were sorted as memory CD8 T cells irrespective of CCR7 expression. Before analysis, peripheral blood mononuclear cells were isolated on a Ficoll-Paque PLUS gradient and cryopreserved. On a FACSAria II, each population was sorted to 99% purity, and the resulting cell pellets were frozen for TCR sequencing with no culture step.

Genomic DNA was extracted with the DNeasy Blood and Tissue Kit from around 10,000 to 100,000 sorted cells per subset. The immunoSEQ service sequenced and mapped the TCRbeta V-J or V-D-J regions, with each sample reaching coverage above 9x. In the original analysis: The analysis included only productive rearrangements exported from the immunoSEQ Analyzer platform, and clonality was assessed using the 500 most abundant clones. The Morisita-Horn similarity index and the Jaccard index were used to quantify the overlap in repertoires between populations. Morisita-Horn similarity between CD8 T-cell subset TCR repertoires was measured in over five cancer patients. TCRdb carries this immuneACCESS record with in-frame sequences only. Its versions omit some clonotypes, under half of them owing to an unresolved V gene in the studies checked, with the rest unexplained. V and J calls and clone size are given by that table; D and trimming were obtained from the DNA. The sample records some 4,800 clones, around two thirds of which are singletons. 12% of the sample goes to the ten largest clones.

The TCR originated in a human donor with head and neck squamous cell carcinoma. The V and J segments used are TRBV4-3 and TRBJ2-6; there is no confident call for the D gene. Material for sequencing was CD8+ T cells sorted from blood. Reading the label with the study, this specimen's cell subset or site is: total memory CD8 T cells (CD45RA-CCR7+/-) from blood or uninvolved lymph node. The CDR3 here reads CASSQDGSFSSGANVLTF. The DNA sequence is as follows: TGCGCCAGCAGCCAAGACGGGTCCTTTAGCTCTGGGGCCAACGTCCTGACTTTC.